This is a list of T cell receptor beta chains from one sample in a study of cytomegalovirus exposure and HLA in healthy donors. Assay used: immunoSEQ multiplex PCR; TCRdb lists only in-frame clones, some missing. The sample yields 100,000 to 150,000 clones, 60% to 85% seen once. The sample was PBMCs. These receptors all stem from a human donor in good health. Both conserved end residues are part of each CDR3. A D gene is named only where the DNA matches it firmly. For some rows the clone size is stated as once, few or many, or as a class when expanded; others skip it.

size | D | J | V | CDR3 | DNA
- | - | TRBJ2-7 | TRBV28 | CASRTTDRNYEQYF | TGTGCCAGCAGGACGACCGACAGGAACTACGAGCAGTACTTC
- | - | TRBJ1-5 | TRBV6-5 | CASSYSTTGNQPQHF | TGTGCCAGCAGTTACTCGACCACAGGGAATCAGCCCCAGCATTTT
- | - | TRBJ2-7 | TRBV25-1 | CASSDLGAVYEQYF | TGTGCCAGCAGTGATCTTGGGGCAGTTTACGAGCAGTACTTC
- | - | TRBJ2-2 | TRBV11-3 | CASSLEYTSNTGELFF | TGTGCCAGCAGCTTAGAGTACACCTCGAACACCGGGGAGCTGTTTTTT
- | TRBD1 | TRBJ2-7 | TRBV6-6 | CASSVLPTGTYEQYF | TGTGCCAGCAGCGTCCTACCGACAGGGACCTACGAGCAGTACTTC
- | TRBD1 | TRBJ1-2 | TRBV5-1 | CASSPGTGNSYTGYTF | TGCGCCAGCAGCCCCGGGACAGGAAACTCCTATACCGGCTACACCTTC
- | TRBD2 | TRBJ2-1 | TRBV4-1 | CASSQEASGGSYNEQFF | TGCGCCAGCAGCCAAGAGGCTAGCGGGGGTTCCTACAATGAGCAGTTCTTC
once | TRBD1 | TRBJ2-7 | TRBV18 | CASSPRQGTYEQYF | TGTGCCAGCTCACCACGACAGGGGACCTACGAGCAGTACTTC
few | TRBD1 | TRBJ1-4 | TRBV29-1 | CSVAGGSYEKLFF | TGCAGCGTTGCAGGGGGTTCGTATGAAAAACTGTTTTTT
- | - | TRBJ1-5 | TRBV19 | CASSAQQGYQPQHF | TGTGCCAGTAGTGCCCAACAGGGATATCAGCCCCAGCATTTT
few | TRBD2 | TRBJ2-7 | TRBV2 | CASSEAQAGVGEQYF | TGTGCCAGCAGTGAGGCGCAAGCGGGGGTAGGCGAGCAGTACTTC
- | - | TRBJ1-1 | TRBV15 | CATSRDHTFNTEAFF | TGTGCCACCAGCAGAGATCACACATTTAACACTGAAGCTTTCTTT
- | - | TRBJ1-1 | TRBV5-4 | CASSPRGGSDTEAFF | TGTGCCAGCAGCCCCCGGGGGGGCTCGGACACTGAAGCTTTCTTT
- | - | TRBJ2-1 | TRBV19 | CASSILAGATYNEQFF | TGTGCCAGTAGTATACTGGCGGGGGCAACCTACAATGAGCAGTTCTTC
- | TRBD1 | TRBJ2-5 | TRBV15 | CATSRARDRDPETQYF | TGTGCCACCAGCCGAGCAAGGGACAGGGATCCTGAGACCCAGTACTTC
- | - | TRBJ1-1 | TRBV5-1 | CASSVAGGFTEAFF | TGCGCCAGCAGCGTAGCCGGGGGGTTCACTGAAGCTTTCTTT
- | - | TRBJ2-6 | TRBV5-1 | CASTPNSGANVLTF | TGCGCCAGCACCCCCAACTCTGGGGCCAACGTCCTGACTTTC
few | - | TRBJ1-1 | TRBV6-5 | CASSYSGRVSTEAFF | TGTGCCAGCAGTTACTCGGGCAGGGTCAGTACTGAAGCTTTCTTT
few | TRBD1 | TRBJ1-1 | TRBV19 | CASSIHATGAAEAFF | TGTGCCAGTAGTATTCATGCGACAGGGGCGGCTGAAGCTTTCTTT
- | - | TRBJ1-5 | TRBV29-1 | CSGAGAAGQPQHF | TGCAGCGGCGCGGGGGCTGCAGGGCAGCCCCAGCATTTT
- | TRBD2 | TRBJ2-3 | TRBV6-1 | CASSETPGGGTDTQYF | TGTGCCAGCAGTGAAACTCCGGGGGGGGGAACAGATACGCAGTATTTT
once | - | TRBJ1-5 | TRBV28 | CASSFWAGDQPQHF | TGTGCCAGCAGTTTTTGGGCGGGAGATCAGCCCCAGCATTTT
- | TRBD1 | TRBJ1-2 | TRBV19 | CASSMTGGPNYGYTF | TGTGCCAGTAGTATGACAGGGGGTCCTAACTATGGCTACACCTTC
- | TRBD1 | TRBJ1-3 | TRBV4-2 | CASSSTGVTGNTIYF | TGTGCCAGCAGCAGCACAGGGGTCACTGGAAACACCATATATTTT
- | TRBD1 | TRBJ1-1 | TRBV19 | CASSPWTGNTEAFF | TGTGCCAGTAGTCCTTGGACAGGGAACACTGAAGCTTTCTTT
- | - | TRBJ1-2 | TRBV27 | CASSRGHGYTF | TGTGCCAGCAGTAGAGGGCATGGCTACACCTTC